This T cell receptor (beta chain) was retrieved from a study of memory CD4+ T cells and cytomegalovirus serostatus. General study findings and limits: Each of roughly 65 CMV-associated TCRbeta sequences occurred in one to five individuals.

The CDR3 has 12 amino acids. Germline CDR1 reads GTSNPN; CDR2 reads SVGIG (reference sequence). V lost 0 bases to trimming and J lost 11 bases, with 11 bases between them. Some clones are missing from TCRdb's copy, which holds only in-frame ones; the method was immunoSEQ multiplex PCR. The data contain tens of thousands of clones, 76% of them singletons. The sort gate was single viable CD3+CD4+CD8-CD45RO+ cells for memory CD4+ T cells. A remark on this clone: The antigen is unknown.

The gene calls are TRBV30 and TRBJ1-5; no firm D call. The specimen was memory CD4+ T cells from blood. The TCR sequence derives from an adult in good health and CMV-seronegative. CDR3 loop: CAWSVPGGTQHF. In DNA form, the CDR3 reads TGTGCCTGGAGTGTACCGGGAGGAACCCAGCATTTT. The whole variable domain, remainder taken from reference TRBV30 and TRBJ1-5, is SQTIHQWPATLVQPVGSPLSLECTVEGTSNPNLYWYRQAAGRGLQLLFYSVGIGQISSEVPQNLSASRPQDRQFILSSKKLLLSDSGFYLCAWSVPGGTQHFGDGTRLSIL.